These T cell receptor beta chains were read from a single sample in a study of CD8 T cell repertoires and HIV-1 epitope variants. Data came from immunoSEQ multiplex PCR; TCRdb stores just in-frame clones and leaves some out. The sample includes 95,000 or so clones, roughly 81% of them seen just once. The sample comprised uncultured baseline CD8+ T cells from peripheral blood mononuclear cells (PBMCs). Every receptor here comes from a male donor with HIV. Both conserved end residues are part of each CDR3. The D gene is left open where the match is weak. Size values are once, few and many counts, or a class for expanded clones, and some rows have none.

d_gene	v_gene	abundance	j_gene	CDR3aa	CDR3nt
TRBD1	TRBV7-9	-	TRBJ2-2	CASSPRTGNGELFF	TGTGCCAGCAGCCCACGGACAGGGAACGGGGAGCTGTTTTTT
TRBD1	TRBV27	-	TRBJ2-7	CASSTSDRGRSEQYF	TGTGCCAGCAGTACCTCGGACAGGGGGCGAAGCGAGCAGTACTTC
-	TRBV2	-	TRBJ2-3	CASSLGQSDTQYF	TGTGCCAGCAGCCTAGGGCAATCAGATACGCAGTATTTT
-	TRBV9	-	TRBJ1-1	CASSSVDSLNTEAFF	TGTGCCAGCAGCTCTGTGGACAGTCTGAACACTGAAGCTTTCTTT
-	TRBV10-2	few	TRBJ1-1	CASSPGGTEAFF	TGCGCCAGCAGCCCCGGGGGGACTGAAGCTTTCTTT
-	TRBV5-7	-	TRBJ2-5	CASSLGRDGETQYF	TGTGCCAGCAGCTTGGGTCGGGACGGGGAGACCCAGTACTTC
-	TRBV18	-	TRBJ2-5	CASSPRVVPETQYF	TGTGCCAGCTCACCACGGGTAGTCCCTGAGACCCAGTACTTC
-	TRBV5-1	-	TRBJ2-5	CASSLGPGAQETQYF	TGCGCCAGCAGCTTGGGACCCGGGGCTCAAGAGACCCAGTACTTC
-	TRBV28	-	TRBJ1-2	CASSPNPVPGGYTF	TGTGCCAGCAGTCCAAACCCCGTCCCGGGGGGCTACACCTTC
-	TRBV7-7	-	TRBJ2-5	CASSSQGQETQYF	TGTGCTAGCAGCTCACAGGGACAAGAGACCCAGTACTTC
-	TRBV27	-	TRBJ2-3	CASSDRPRTDTQYF	TGTGCCAGCAGTGACAGGCCCCGCACAGATACGCAGTATTTT
TRBD1	TRBV28	-	TRBJ2-1	CASSPGTGVNEQFF	TGTGCCAGCAGCCCCGGGACAGGGGTTAATGAGCAGTTCTTC
TRBD1	TRBV6-5	-	TRBJ1-1	CASSLPGGLVTEAFF	TGTGCCAGCAGTTTACCAGGGGGCTTGGTCACTGAAGCTTTCTTT
TRBD2	TRBV15	-	TRBJ2-1	CATSIPGGYNEQFF	TGTGCCACCAGCATCCCGGGGGGCTACAATGAGCAGTTCTTC
-	TRBV7-9	-	TRBJ1-1	CASSLGYTEAFF	TGTGCCAGCAGCTTAGGGTACACTGAGGCTTTCTTT
-	TRBV4-1	-	TRBJ2-1	CASSQVDLLIYNEQFF	TGCGCCAGCAGCCAAGTTGATCTTCTGATTTACAATGAGCAGTTCTTC
TRBD1	TRBV28	few	TRBJ2-1	CASSSVQGDYNEQFF	TGTGCCAGCAGTTCCGTCCAGGGGGATTACAATGAGCAGTTCTTC
-	TRBV4-3	few	TRBJ1-4	CASSQDGGQSNEKLFF	TGCGCCAGCAGCCAAGATGGGGGGCAGTCTAATGAAAAACTGTTTTTT
-	TRBV5-1	-	TRBJ2-7	CASSLAGRAYEQYF	TGCGCCAGCAGCTTGGCGGGACGGGCCTACGAGCAGTACTTC
TRBD2	TRBV7-7	-	TRBJ2-1	CASSPLASGRPYNEQFF	TGTGCTAGCAGCCCATTGGCCAGCGGGAGGCCCTACAATGAGCAGTTCTTC
-	TRBV4-1	few	TRBJ2-2	CASSLIQDTGELFF	TGCGCCAGCAGCCTCATACAGGACACCGGGGAGCTGTTTTTT
-	TRBV7-9	-	TRBJ2-5	CASSSSETQYF	TGTGCCAGCAGTTCCTCGGAGACCCAGTACTTC
-	TRBV14	-	TRBJ1-2	CASSQDRQPYGYTF	TGTGCCAGCAGCCAAGATCGTCAGCCGTATGGCTACACCTTC
-	TRBV5-1	-	TRBJ2-3	CASSAPTVYTDTQYF	TGCGCCAGCAGCGCCCCGACAGTTTACACAGATACGCAGTATTTT